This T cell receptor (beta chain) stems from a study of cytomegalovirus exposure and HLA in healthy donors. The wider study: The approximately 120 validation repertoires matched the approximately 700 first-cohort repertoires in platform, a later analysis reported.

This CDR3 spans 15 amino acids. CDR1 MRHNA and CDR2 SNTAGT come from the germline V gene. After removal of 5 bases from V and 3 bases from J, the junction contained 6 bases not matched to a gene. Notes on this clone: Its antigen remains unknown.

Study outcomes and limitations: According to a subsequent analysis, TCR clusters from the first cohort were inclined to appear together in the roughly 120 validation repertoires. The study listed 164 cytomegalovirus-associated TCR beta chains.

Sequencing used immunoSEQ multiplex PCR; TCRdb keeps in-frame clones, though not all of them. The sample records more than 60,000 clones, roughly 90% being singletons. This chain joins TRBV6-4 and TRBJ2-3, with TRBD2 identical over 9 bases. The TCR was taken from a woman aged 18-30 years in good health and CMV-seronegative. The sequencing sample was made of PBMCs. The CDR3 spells CASSQLAGGTDTQYF. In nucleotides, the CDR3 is TGTGCCAGCAGTCAACTAGCGGGTGGAACAGATACGCAGTATTTT.